One TCR beta chain is described in this entry. Antigen unknown. The authors distributed each subset's genomic DNA evenly over several immunoSEQ plates. The data were produced by immunoSEQ multiplex PCR, yet TCRdb's version contains in-frame clones alone and is incomplete. This sample yields roughly 380,000 clones, of which about 96% are seen a single time; approximately 0.32% belongs to the top ten. These data come from a study of shared clonotypes between healthy human individuals. The study drew all its donors from Caucasian adults living in Nashville, Tennessee. Study-level results: Four donors shared 4.5% to 6.5% of their naive CD4 clonotypes.

The receptor was derived from a man aged 25-45 years in good health. Material for sequencing was memory CD8+ T cells sorted from blood. Subset denoted: CD45RO+ cells pooled with CCR7-negative TemRA cells.

CDR3 protein: CASRLTSGTTDTQYF. CDR3 sequence (DNA): TGCGCCAGCAGATTGACTAGCGGGACTACAGATACGCAGTATTTT. The rearrangement joins TRBV5-1 to TRBJ2-3, with 11 bases matching TRBD2. This CDR3 region has 15 residues. CDR1 and CDR2 (germline): SGHRS, YFSETQ. Unmatched junction bases numbered 5, after V lost 5 bases and J lost 3 bases. Looking up the rest from reference TRBV5-1 and TRBJ2-3 gives the full variable domain: KAGVTQTPRYLIKTRGQQVTLSCSPISGHRSVSWYQQTPGQGLQFLFEYFSETQRNKGNFPGRFSGRQFSNSRSEMNVSTLELGDSALYLCASRLTSGTTDTQYFGPGTRLTVL.